This TCR beta chain comes out of a study of neurological immune-mediated disorders (dated by TCRdb to between 2018 and 2021). For the wider study: Of the roughly 35 multiple sclerosis patients, some 31 had relapsing-remitting MS and 3 had secondary progressive MS. Peripheral blood TCR-beta repertoires from HTLV-I-associated myelopathy (HAM/TSP) patients, multiple sclerosis patients and healthy controls were compared by UMI-based sequencing. The 95 to 120 TCR-beta libraries covered PBMC samples along with longitudinal samples, technical triplicates, and paired sorted CD4+ and CD8+ T-cell subsets. The cohort comprised 68 subjects: about 15 HAM/TSP patients, around 34 multiple sclerosis patients and 20 healthy controls.

Libraries from unsorted PBMCs were made from 2 million PBMCs kept in RNAlater at -80 degrees C until RNA extraction. The multiple sclerosis patients were enrolled in a US clinical protocol that used magnetic resonance imaging to evaluate disease progression. Peripheral blood underwent Ficoll-Hypaque density gradient centrifugation to isolate PBMCs, which were then cryopreserved in liquid nitrogen. cDNA was synthesized by template-switch 5'RACE using a primer with a 10-nucleotide random unique molecular identifier that tagged each TCR transcript. Each sequencing run produced over 170 million TCR-beta sequences covering 15-18 subjects. Total RNA was extracted with the RNeasy kit. Using the KAPA Real-time Library Amplification kit, TCR-beta VDJ regions were amplified with primers for the TCR constant region and the 5'RACE anchor. A first PCR added sample indexes and Illumina adaptors, after which a second PCR increased the library yield. After purification with Ampure beads, the TCR product of roughly 650 bp was size-selected on a 2% E-gel SizeSelection system. Before pooling, library quality was checked on a Bioanalyzer, concentration was measured with Qubit, and libraries were quantified with the Kapa Library Quantification kit. An Illumina HiSeq 2500 was used to sequence the libraries paired-end at 2 x 150 bp. To increase sequence diversity, roughly 24-32% phiX was spiked into each library pool. The paper's processing steps were these. Quality-filtered reads were processed with the UMI-based MiGEC pipeline, and over 90% of raw TCR sequences were removed by the MiGEC pipeline during error correction. IMGT germline references were used for alignment of VDJ genes, and clonotypes were defined by a unique CDR3 amino acid sequence together with V-J genes. Clonal expansion, Shannon diversity and CDR3 relatedness were evaluated with VDJtools (CalcPairwiseDistances, ClusterSamples), while phylogenetic trees were built in CLCbio workbench. Using coefficient-of-variation modelling across technical triplicates, the study counted a clone as expanded if it had at least 8 unique UMIs. The public reads were reprocessed in TCRdb via fastp at Q25 and MiXCR, keeping in-frame beta chains. Every distinct CDR3 protein forms one entry, paired with its most common genes and DNA. For this entry, the V and J calls and clone size follow TCRdb and not the study's own pipeline. The sample has around 70,000 distinct CDR3 sequences on record, less than 5.5% of them singletons. Approximately 3% of the sample belongs to the ten largest clones.

Results the study describes overall, beyond this receptor: TCR clonal expansion was highest in HAM/TSP patients and lowest in MS patients, with MS patients falling below even healthy controls. No identical CDR3 amino acid sequences were found to be shared among expanded clones across subjects, suggesting that TCR-beta repertoires were private in all groups. The MS cluster was not associated with any clinical or MRI features, and the authors stated that larger cohorts are needed. In phylogenetic analysis, the repertoires of 18 of 34 MS patients grouped into a cluster of related CDR3 sequences, which suggests a possible signature at the repertoire level.

There are 19 amino acids in the CDR3, from cysteine to phenylalanine inclusive. The kept DNA is CDR3 alone, 57 bases in frame from the first base. CDR1 and CDR2 (LNHNV, YYDKDF) derive from the germline V gene (reference sequence). V loses 5 bases at its end and J loses 1 base; junction bases beyond the gene matches: 9. A note on this clonotype: Its antigen is still unknown. No base qualities exist here, and no much larger clone lies one base off it.

This chain joins TRBV15 to TRBJ2-2; a stretch of 14 junction bases matches TRBD2. Sequencing used PBMCs. The receptor's source is a woman in her 30s with multiple sclerosis. The nucleotides read TGTGCCACCAGCGCCCCGGGACTAGCGGGGGCTGTGAACACCGGGGAGCTGTTTTTT. It codes for CATSAPGLAGAVNTGELFF. Supplemented by the reference TRBV15 and TRBJ2-2 proteins around the CDR3, the complete variable domain is DAMVIQNPRYQVTQFGKPVTLSCSQTLNHNVMYWYQQKSSQAPKLLFHYYDKDFNNEADTPDNFQSRRPNTSFCFLDIRSPGLGDTAMYLCATSAPGLAGAVNTGELFFGEGSRLTVL.